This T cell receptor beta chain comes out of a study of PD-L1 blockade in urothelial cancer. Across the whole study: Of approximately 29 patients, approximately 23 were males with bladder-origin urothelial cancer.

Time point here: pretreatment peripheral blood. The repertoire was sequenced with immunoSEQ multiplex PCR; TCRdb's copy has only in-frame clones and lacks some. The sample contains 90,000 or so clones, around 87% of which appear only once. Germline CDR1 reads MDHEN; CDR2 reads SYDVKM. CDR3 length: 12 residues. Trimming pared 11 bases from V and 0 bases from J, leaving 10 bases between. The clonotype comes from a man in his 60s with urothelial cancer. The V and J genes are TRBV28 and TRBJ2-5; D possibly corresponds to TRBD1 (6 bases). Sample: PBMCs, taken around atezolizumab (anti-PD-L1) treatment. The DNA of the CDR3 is TGTGCCGTCAGGGGAAACCAAGAGACCCAGTACTTC. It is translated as CAVRGNQETQYF.